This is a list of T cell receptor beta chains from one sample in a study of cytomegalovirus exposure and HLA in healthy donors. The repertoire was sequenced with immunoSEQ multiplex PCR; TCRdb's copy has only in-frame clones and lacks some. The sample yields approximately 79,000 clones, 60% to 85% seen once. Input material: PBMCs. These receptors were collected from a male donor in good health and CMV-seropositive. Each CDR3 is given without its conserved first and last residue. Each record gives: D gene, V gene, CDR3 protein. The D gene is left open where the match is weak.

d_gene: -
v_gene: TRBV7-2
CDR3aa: ASSLPIGEGRSLRKLF

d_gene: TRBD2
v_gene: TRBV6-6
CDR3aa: ASSYTAAGGDNEQF

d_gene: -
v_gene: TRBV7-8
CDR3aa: ASSLSGQETQY

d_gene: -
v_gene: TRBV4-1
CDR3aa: ASSPAITDGYT

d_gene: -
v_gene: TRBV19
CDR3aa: ASSVFTGAKNIQY

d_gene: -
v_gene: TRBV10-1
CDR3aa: ASRTGAGANTEAF

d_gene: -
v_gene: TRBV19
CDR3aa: ASRAAAAGANVLT

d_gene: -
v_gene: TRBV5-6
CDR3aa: ASSLEEGRRMNGYT

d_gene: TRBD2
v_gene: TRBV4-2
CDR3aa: ASSHPGLAGVDTQY

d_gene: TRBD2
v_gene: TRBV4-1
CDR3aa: ASSHGAGVGFEQY

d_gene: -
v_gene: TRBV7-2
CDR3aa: ASSLSRDIDNSPLH

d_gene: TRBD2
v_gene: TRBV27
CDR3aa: ASSFLAGTGSTGELF

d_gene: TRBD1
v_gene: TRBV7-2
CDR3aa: ASSPGQSSNQPQH

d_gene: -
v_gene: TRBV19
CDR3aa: ASSPSQVAEQY

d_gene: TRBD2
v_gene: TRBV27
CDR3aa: ASSPARLAGGPS

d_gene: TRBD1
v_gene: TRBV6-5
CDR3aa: ASSDWTGDPGGYT

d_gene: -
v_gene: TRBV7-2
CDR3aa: ASSLQANYGYT

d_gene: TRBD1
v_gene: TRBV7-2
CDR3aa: ASSRLGQREEQY

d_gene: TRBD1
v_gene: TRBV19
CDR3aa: ASSPQGAGQPQH

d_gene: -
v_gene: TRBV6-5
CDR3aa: ASSTYQEREQY

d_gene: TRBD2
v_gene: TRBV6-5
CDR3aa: ASSYGGGYTEQF

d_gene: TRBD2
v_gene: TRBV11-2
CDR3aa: ASSSVAGPLGEQF